The rows below give T cell receptor beta chains drawn from one sample of a study of cytomegalovirus exposure and HLA in healthy donors. TCRdb's copy holds only in-frame clones and misses some; the assay was immunoSEQ multiplex PCR. Seen here are about 220,000 clones, approximately 79% observed once, and the top ten hold approximately 1.8%. Sequences were obtained from PBMCs. The receptor source for this set is a male donor in good health and CMV-seronegative. Each CDR3 is given with its conserved first and last residue. D genes are given only for firm matches. Size is stated for part of the rows, as once, few or many counts, or as a class when the clone is expanded.

v_call	cdr3_length	d_call	j_call	clone_size	cdr3_nt	cdr3_aa
TRBV7-9	12	NA	TRBJ2-3	NA	TGTGCCAGTGATCAGGGTCGAGATACGCAGTATTTT	CASDQGRDTQYF
TRBV7-8	16	NA	TRBJ1-1	few	TGTGCCAGCAGCGCCCGCCGGGGGTTCAGGAACACTGAAGCTTTCTTT	CASSARRGFRNTEAFF
TRBV30	13	NA	TRBJ1-5	NA	TGTGCCTGGAGTGTTGGAGGGGATCAGCCCCAGCATTTT	CAWSVGGDQPQHF
TRBV12-5	13	NA	TRBJ2-5	NA	TGTGCTAGTGGTTTGTTCCCGCGAGAGACCCAGTACTTC	CASGLFPRETQYF
TRBV10-1	16	NA	TRBJ1-6	NA	TGCGCCAGCAGTGAGAGAGAGAGCACTAAGAATTCACCCCTCCACTTT	CASSERESTKNSPLHF
TRBV6-1	15	NA	TRBJ2-3	NA	TGTGCCAGCAGTGAAGGAAGGGGTTACACAGATACGCAGTATTTT	CASSEGRGYTDTQYF
TRBV13	16	NA	TRBJ2-6	NA	TGTGCCAGCAGAACCCATAGGGGGAAAGGGGCCAACGTCCTGACTTTC	CASRTHRGKGANVLTF
TRBV7-9	14	NA	TRBJ2-2	NA	TGTGCCAGCAGCTTAGTGGGGGCGGCCGGGGAGCTGTTTTTT	CASSLVGAAGELFF
TRBV10-3	13	TRBD1	TRBJ1-1	NA	TGTGCCATCAGTCAGGGGGCAGGAACTGAAGCTTTCTTT	CAISQGAGTEAFF
TRBV5-4	14	NA	TRBJ2-3	few	TGTGCCAGCAGCCCCCAACAGGTCGAAGATACGCAGTATTTT	CASSPQQVEDTQYF
TRBV5-1	15	NA	TRBJ1-3	NA	TGCGCCAGCAGCCCACGACAGGACTCTGGAAACACCATATATTTT	CASSPRQDSGNTIYF
TRBV11-2	17	TRBD2	TRBJ2-3	NA	TGTGCCAGCAGCTTAGGACAAGGACTAGCAGTCACAGATACGCAGTATTTT	CASSLGQGLAVTDTQYF
TRBV15	13	NA	TRBJ2-7	NA	TGTGCCACCAGCAGGGACACCTCCTACGAGCAGTACTTC	CATSRDTSYEQYF
TRBV2	16	TRBD2	TRBJ2-3	NA	TGTGCCAGCAGTGAATGGACTAGCGGGGGGGCAGATACGCAGTATTTT	CASSEWTSGGADTQYF
TRBV14	20	TRBD2	TRBJ2-7	NA	TGTGCCAGCAGCCCAACGGTGGGAACTAGCGGGAGTTCCGGCTCCTACGAGCAGTACTTC	CASSPTVGTSGSSGSYEQYF
TRBV7-9	13	NA	TRBJ1-1	NA	TGTGCCAGCAGCTTAGAGGACATCTCTGAAGCTTTCTTT	CASSLEDISEAFF
TRBV5-6	16	TRBD1	TRBJ2-7	NA	TGTGCCAGCAGCCGACGGACAGGGGGGAGCTCCTACGAGCAGTACTTC	CASSRRTGGSSYEQYF
TRBV28	14	NA	TRBJ2-7	NA	TGTGCCACACATTCTGCTGGCTTGGCCTACGAGCAGTACTTC	CATHSAGLAYEQYF
TRBV5-1	15	TRBD1	TRBJ1-4	NA	TGCGCCAGCAGGCCTCAGGGGGCAACTAATGAAAAACTGTTTTTT	CASRPQGATNEKLFF
TRBV9	12	TRBD2	TRBJ2-1	few	TGTGCCAGCAGCCCGAAACCGGGAGGCCAGTTCTTC	CASSPKPGGQFF
TRBV1	17	NA	TRBJ2-7	NA	TGCACCAGCAGCCAAGGAAAGGCGGGACAGGGCTCCTACGAGCAGTACTTC	CTSSQGKAGQGSYEQYF
TRBV29-1	12	NA	TRBJ2-7	NA	TGCAGCGTCCGAGGACTGGGGTACGAGCAGTACTTC	CSVRGLGYEQYF
TRBV19	15	NA	TRBJ2-7	few	TGTGCCAGTAGTATAAGGTCAGAATGGAGCAACGAGCAGTACTTC	CASSIRSEWSNEQYF
TRBV9	14	TRBD2	TRBJ2-7	once	TGTGCCAGCAGCGCCGGACTAGCGGGACGCGAGCAGTACTTC	CASSAGLAGREQYF
TRBV2	15	TRBD2	TRBJ2-1	NA	TGTGCCAGCAGTGCAAGCGGGAACTCCTACAATGAGCAGTTCTTC	CASSASGNSYNEQFF
TRBV28	16	TRBD1	TRBJ2-7	NA	TGTGCCAGCAGTCATAGGACAGGGCTGAGCTCCTACGAGCAGTACTTC	CASSHRTGLSSYEQYF
TRBV14	16	NA	TRBJ2-4	once	TGTGCCAGCAGCCAATGGGGGGAAGGGACCAAAAACATTCAGTACTTC	CASSQWGEGTKNIQYF
TRBV10-3	14	NA	TRBJ2-3	once	TGTGCCTGCAAGGAAGCGGGCTTCACAGATACGCAGTATTTT	CACKEAGFTDTQYF
TRBV11-2	15	TRBD2	TRBJ2-7	NA	TGTGCCAGCAGCTTAGCCGGGGGGTCCTCCTACGAGCAGTACTTC	CASSLAGGSSYEQYF
TRBV9	16	TRBD1	TRBJ1-3	few	TGTGCCAGCAGCGTAGCTAGTGGGACAGGTGGAAACACCATATATTTT	CASSVASGTGGNTIYF
TRBV18	15	TRBD2	TRBJ2-7	NA	TGTGCCAGCTCACCGAAAGGGCGGGAGGGCCACGAGCAGTACTTC	CASSPKGREGHEQYF
TRBV9	17	TRBD2	TRBJ2-2	NA	TGTGCCAGCAGCGTAGGGAGACTAGCGGGAGGGCACGGGGAGCTGTTTTTT	CASSVGRLAGGHGELFF
TRBV19	13	NA	TRBJ2-7	NA	TGTGCCAGTAAGGGATCAGGGACCTACGAGCAGTACTTC	CASKGSGTYEQYF
TRBV28	13	TRBD1	TRBJ2-7	NA	TGTGCCAGCAGGGGGACAGGGGAGGACGAGCAGTACTTC	CASRGTGEDEQYF
TRBV5-1	15	TRBD1	TRBJ2-2	few	TGCGCCAGCAGCTGGACAGGGGGCTTGGCCGGGGAGCTGTTTTTT	CASSWTGGLAGELFF
TRBV23-1	14	NA	TRBJ2-7	few	TGCGCCAGCAGTCACCAGGGAGGACCCTACGAGCAGTACTTC	CASSHQGGPYEQYF
TRBV5-6	14	NA	TRBJ2-7	NA	TGTGCCAGCAGCTGGACAGCAACCTCCTACGAGCAGTACTTC	CASSWTATSYEQYF
TRBV7-7	13	TRBD1	TRBJ2-5	NA	TGTGCCAGGGTGACAGGGGGCCAAGAGACCCAGTACTTC	CARVTGGQETQYF
TRBV5-4	14	NA	TRBJ2-7	once	TGTGCCAGCAGCTTGAAAGGGGCTGTCTACGAGCAGTACTTC	CASSLKGAVYEQYF
TRBV30	11	TRBD1	TRBJ1-2	NA	TGTGCCGGACAGGCGGACTATGGCTACACCTTC	CAGQADYGYTF
TRBV7-2	15	TRBD1	TRBJ1-4	NA	TGTGCCAGCAGCTTAGCGAACAGGGGGGGGGAAAAACTGTTTTTT	CASSLANRGGEKLFF
TRBV30	15	TRBD2	TRBJ2-4	NA	TGTGCCTGGAGGCCGAGGCGGGGGGCGCGAAACATTCAGTACTTC	CAWRPRRGARNIQYF